This TCR beta chain is from a study of T cells after posttransplantation cyclophosphamide (TCRdb year 2016). Notes on the research overall: The study tracked T cell repertoire reconstitution by TRB sequencing after myeloablative bone marrow transplantation using posttransplantation cyclophosphamide as GVHD prophylaxis. Antigen receptor sequencing covered samples from about 40 PTCy-treated patients and over 15 of their related bone marrow donors. Public TRB sequences were checked against a database of over 3,500 sequences associated with responses to pathogens, tumor antigens, self-antigens and alloantigens. TRB sequencing was performed on blood from all 35 or so PTCy patients with 1-year posttransplant specimens. TRA and TRB clonality were tightly correlated in several samples, so subsequent TCR analyses focused on TRB only. TRB sequencing was also done on up to about 3 additional blood samples from 2 to 5.2 years after transplant in 3 patients, and on pretransplant blood from several patients.

Peripheral blood samples were provided by related bone marrow donors on the day of marrow donation. Mononuclear cells from peripheral blood and bone marrow were separated by Ficoll-Hypaque density centrifugation and then cryopreserved. The V and J ends are trimmed by 5 bases and 6 bases, leaving 17 bases between them. The CDR3 covers 14 residues, taking in both the cysteine and the phenylalanine. Only the CDR3 region is kept as DNA, spanning 42 bases read in frame from base 1. In the germline V gene (reference sequence), CDR1 corresponds to LNHNV and CDR2 to YYDKDF. The full study reports these points: The TRB repertoires of T cells infiltrating skin or the GI tract showed only limited overlap with the TRB repertoires found in blood. Donor-recipient similarity was low at 1-2 months but increased during the first year, and donor CD8+ memory clones often dominated later blood repertoires. Across some 45 patients, TRB clonality was highly associated with recipient CMV seropositivity and CMV reactivation, and PTCy diversity was similar to diversity in CNI/methotrexate controls.

Genomic DNA was the input for TRB sequencing, which was run either with the immunoSEQ assay at survey resolution or with the hsTCRB kit. As for how the authors treated the data: The immunoSEQ software handled the initial read processing, while the LymphoSeq R package was used for the repertoire analyses. Clonality was computed as 1 minus normalized Shannon entropy, and a Gini coefficient was also calculated for each TRB dataset. To infer phenotypes in unsorted samples, TRB sequences from sorted subsets of the recipient or donor were mapped onto unsorted samples from the same recipient. This is the immuneACCESS table as TCRdb keeps it, with only in-frame sequences that have V and J called. A part of the clones is gone; compared with another copy, unresolved V genes explain less than half, and the rest is unexplained. D and trimming were read from the DNA, whereas the V and J calls and clone size are those reported in that table. For this sample, 30,000 or so clones appear and none is a singleton. The ten largest clonotypes hold 4.8% of the sample.

For this clone: Its recognized antigen is unknown. There are no base qualities to consult, and no much larger clone falls within one base.

This receptor was taken from a woman aged 25 to 39 in good health and a related stem cell transplant donor. The sample comprised PBMCs. The rearrangement combines TRBV15 with TRBJ2-7; TRBD1 might be the D gene, on 5 matching bases. The CDR3 protein is CATSSSLRVAEQYF. The nucleotide sequence reads as follows: TGTGCCACCAGCTCATCGCTCAGGGTTGCCGAGCAGTACTTC.